These T cell receptor beta chains were read from a single sample in a study of OX40 agonist ivuxolimab in advanced cancers. Assay used: immunoSEQ multiplex PCR; TCRdb lists only in-frame clones, some missing. The sample lists some 74,000 clones, approximately 94% occurring once. Source: CD4+ or CD8+ T cells sorted from blood, taken in a trial of the OX40 agonist ivuxolimab. Source of these receptors: an adult with an advanced solid tumor such as melanoma, head and neck, liver or kidney cancer. CDR3s leave out the opening cysteine and the closing phenylalanine or tryptophan. The order of the fields is D gene, V gene, J gene, CDR3 protein. D genes are given only for firm matches.

D gene: -; V gene: TRBV5-4; J gene: TRBJ2-7; CDR3 protein: ASSRVPGTYEQY
D gene: -; V gene: TRBV7-9; J gene: TRBJ1-5; CDR3 protein: ASSEEHQPQH
D gene: -; V gene: TRBV28; J gene: TRBJ1-3; CDR3 protein: ASSRRGNSGNTIY
D gene: -; V gene: TRBV5-6; J gene: TRBJ2-1; CDR3 protein: ASSFYPRIYNEQF
D gene: TRBD2; V gene: TRBV9; J gene: TRBJ2-1; CDR3 protein: ASSGLGLAHEQF
D gene: TRBD2; V gene: TRBV27; J gene: TRBJ2-3; CDR3 protein: ASSLGLAGGVLTDTQY
D gene: TRBD2; V gene: TRBV7-3; J gene: TRBJ2-1; CDR3 protein: ASSSGLAGDEQF
D gene: -; V gene: TRBV7-2; J gene: TRBJ2-1; CDR3 protein: ASSLEVENEQF
D gene: -; V gene: TRBV25-1; J gene: TRBJ1-5; CDR3 protein: ASSEFGTGNQPQH
D gene: -; V gene: TRBV9; J gene: TRBJ1-3; CDR3 protein: ASSVGGGSGNTIY
D gene: TRBD2; V gene: TRBV9; J gene: TRBJ2-1; CDR3 protein: ASTVDAGGKDEQF
D gene: -; V gene: TRBV7-9; J gene: TRBJ2-1; CDR3 protein: ASTQTPRPNEQF
D gene: -; V gene: TRBV10-1; J gene: TRBJ2-3; CDR3 protein: ASSDGLEIDTQY
D gene: -; V gene: TRBV7-9; J gene: TRBJ1-5; CDR3 protein: ASSLSGTGNQPQH
D gene: -; V gene: TRBV9; J gene: TRBJ1-2; CDR3 protein: ASSVDGGDYGYT
D gene: -; V gene: TRBV27; J gene: TRBJ2-1; CDR3 protein: ASSLSSGQVYNEQF
D gene: -; V gene: TRBV7-8; J gene: TRBJ2-7; CDR3 protein: ASSFSESFSSYEQY
D gene: -; V gene: TRBV11-2; J gene: TRBJ1-5; CDR3 protein: ASSLDPGQPQH
D gene: TRBD2; V gene: TRBV27; J gene: TRBJ2-4; CDR3 protein: ASRGLREGNIQY
D gene: TRBD1; V gene: TRBV25-1; J gene: TRBJ1-2; CDR3 protein: ASSDGAGGGYT
D gene: -; V gene: TRBV28; J gene: TRBJ2-3; CDR3 protein: ASSLGDNTDTQY
D gene: TRBD1; V gene: TRBV12-5; J gene: TRBJ2-1; CDR3 protein: ASGLTVDRVFDEQF
D gene: TRBD2; V gene: TRBV7-9; J gene: TRBJ2-7; CDR3 protein: ASSFPGTSGRTYEQY
D gene: TRBD1; V gene: TRBV10-3; J gene: TRBJ2-3; CDR3 protein: AISEQSTGNTDTQY
D gene: -; V gene: TRBV27; J gene: TRBJ2-1; CDR3 protein: ASSSPMVRSYNEQF
D gene: TRBD2; V gene: TRBV27; J gene: TRBJ2-7; CDR3 protein: ASSLGTAGGRYLEQY
D gene: -; V gene: TRBV4-1; J gene: TRBJ2-7; CDR3 protein: ASSQGGSYEQY
D gene: TRBD1; V gene: TRBV6-1; J gene: TRBJ2-7; CDR3 protein: ASSEAEGQGLYEQY
D gene: -; V gene: TRBV6-5; J gene: TRBJ1-3; CDR3 protein: ASSAGHTSGNTIY
D gene: -; V gene: TRBV4-2; J gene: TRBJ2-1; CDR3 protein: ASSQTAVLNEQF
D gene: -; V gene: TRBV29-1; J gene: TRBJ1-2; CDR3 protein: SVDDWAPDGYT
D gene: -; V gene: TRBV4-1; J gene: TRBJ2-1; CDR3 protein: ASSQEGRDSYNEQF
D gene: -; V gene: TRBV6-1; J gene: TRBJ1-4; CDR3 protein: ASSEAAQGKLF
D gene: -; V gene: TRBV19; J gene: TRBJ1-5; CDR3 protein: ASSLSITPSNQPQH
D gene: -; V gene: TRBV7-8; J gene: TRBJ2-7; CDR3 protein: ASSLVGGRYYEQY
D gene: TRBD1; V gene: TRBV2; J gene: TRBJ1-5; CDR3 protein: ASRETGGGNQPQH
D gene: -; V gene: TRBV27; J gene: TRBJ1-3; CDR3 protein: ASSWRGSAGNTIY
D gene: -; V gene: TRBV27; J gene: TRBJ2-5; CDR3 protein: ASGFGETQY
D gene: TRBD1; V gene: TRBV4-1; J gene: TRBJ1-2; CDR3 protein: ASSQDVGTAGYT
D gene: TRBD1; V gene: TRBV6-1; J gene: TRBJ2-7; CDR3 protein: ASSEGQGVYEQY
D gene: -; V gene: TRBV7-9; J gene: TRBJ2-2; CDR3 protein: ASSPRGTGELF
D gene: TRBD2; V gene: TRBV19; J gene: TRBJ2-7; CDR3 protein: ASSRALAGYEQY
D gene: TRBD1; V gene: TRBV18; J gene: TRBJ2-3; CDR3 protein: ASTPTPGQGKY
D gene: -; V gene: TRBV6-5; J gene: TRBJ2-7; CDR3 protein: ASSQTGPYEQY
D gene: -; V gene: TRBV5-4; J gene: TRBJ2-7; CDR3 protein: ASSLGPGSEQY